The 31 T cell receptor beta chains below come from one sample, sequenced in a study of T cells in Graves' hyperthyroidism and ophthalmopathy. RNA transcripts yielded amplified TCR beta CDR3 regions. Researchers ran a first-round RT-PCR on the TCR CDR3 using the HTBI primer set. TCRdb re-analysed the multiplex PCR reads in MiXCR, keeping a single row per CDR3 protein. The profile shows around 800,000 distinct CDR3 sequences, more than 30% of them singletons. Sequenced sample: blood. Source of these receptors: a man between 18 and 35 years old with Graves' hyperthyroidism.

The CDR3 is CSVRKPNTEAFF. The CDR3 nucleotides are TGCAGCGTTCGCAAGCCGAACACTGAAGCTTTCTTT. V is TRBV29-1 and J is TRBJ1-1; D uncertain. V lost 5 bases and J 1 base, leaving 8 bases between the germline ends. Germline CDR1 and CDR2: SQVTM and ANQGSEA. The CDR3 spans 12 residues.

Details on this clonotype: This CDR3 fails to terminate in the conserved phenylalanine or tryptophan, so it likely reflects a read error. The chain combines TRBV5-1 with TRBJ1-1; D is ambiguous. Germline CDR1 reads SGHRS; CDR2 reads YFSETQ. The CDR3 is 14 residues long. The ends were cut back, 2 bases at V and 5 bases at J, with 13 bases in the middle. CDR3 loop: CASSFEPPGTEAFL. CDR3 coding DNA: TGCGCCAGCAGCTTTGAGCCCCCCGGGACTGAAGCTTTCCTT.

The chain links TRBV13 to TRBJ2-5, with D maybe TRBD2 (5 bases). Trimming removed 6 bases at V and 5 bases at J, with 19 bases between. Germline CDR1 reads PRHDT; CDR2 reads FYEKMQ (reference sequence). The CDR3 covers 15 residues. CDR3 bases: TGTGCCAGCAGTTACTCCGACGGGGTTTGGGAGACCCAGTACTTC. As protein: CASSYSDGVWETQYF.

This clonotype was recorded many times. The gene calls are TRBV7-6 and TRBJ2-7, with TRBD1 as a possible D gene (6 bases). Looked up from germline, CDR1 is SGHVS and CDR2 is FNYEAQ. The CDR3 covers 14 residues. V was trimmed by 5 bases and J by 2 bases, leaving 13 bases between them. CDR3 in amino acids: CASSPVDSPYEQYF. The CDR3 coding sequence is TGTGCCAGCAGCCCCGTGGACAGTCCCTACGAGCAGTACTTC.

The table lists this clonotype with a count of one. This sequence joins TRBV4-1 and TRBJ2-7; possibly TRBD1 for D (5 bases). Germline CDR1 reads MGHRA; CDR2 reads YSYEKL. The CDR3 covers 18 residues. V was pared by 0 bases and J by 4 bases, with 22 bases between. CDR3 nucleotide sequence: TGCGCCAGCAGCCAAGAAAGTCAAGGGGCAGTAGGTCATTACGAGCAGTACTTC. This encodes CASSQESQGAVGHYEQYF.

This clonotype was seen only once. The chain is built from TRBV6-1 and TRBJ1-5, with D possibly TRBD1 on 6 matching bases. V lost 1 base and J 7 bases, leaving 14 bases between the germline ends. The CDR3 length is 15 residues. Per germline, CDR1 MNHNS and CDR2 SASEGT. This CDR3 reads CASSEDGGPGQPQHF. The CDR3 coding sequence is TGTGCCAGCAGTGAAGACGGGGGGCCGGGGCAGCCCCAGCATTTT.

This clonotype occurred a few times. This rearrangement joins TRBV7-2 to TRBJ2-7; D unclear. Germline V gene lookup returns CDR1 SGHTA and CDR2 FQGNSA. This CDR3 is built from 15 residues. V lost 5 bases and J 0 bases, leaving 14 bases between the germline ends. The CDR3 coding sequence is TGTGCCAGCAGCCGCACGGCGCGGAACTCCTACGAGCAGTACTTC. This sequence encodes CASSRTARNSYEQYF.

There are a few counts of this clonotype. The chain carries TRBV20-1 and TRBJ2-7; D is unresolved. The V end was cut by 0 bases, the J end by 4 bases, with 10 bases between. The CDR3 spans 13 residues. Germline V gene lookup returns CDR1 DFQATT and CDR2 SNEGSKA (reference sequence). The CDR3 loop is CSARDIRIYEQYF. The CDR3 DNA reads TGCAGTGCTAGAGATATCCGTATTTACGAGCAGTACTTC.

V is TRBV12-3 or TRBV12-4 and J is TRBJ1-1, with 9 bases that match TRBD1. The CDR3 loop spans 14 amino acids. J lost 11 bases, V lost 6 bases, and 13 bases had no gene match. CDR3 region: CASRPAGTGPLAFF. DNA for the CDR3: TGTGCCAGCAGACCCGCCGGGACAGGGCCCTTGGCTTTCTTT.

This clonotype has ten or more counts. As DNA, the CDR3 is TGTGCCAGCAGCTCCCAGACGGGAGGGAATCAGCCCCAGCATTTT. Its protein is CASSSQTGGNQPQHF. The chain combines TRBV7-8 with TRBJ1-5; unclear D gene. The germline V gene has CDR1 SGHVS and CDR2 FQNEAQ. Trimming pared 4 bases from V and 4 bases from J, leaving 14 bases between. This CDR3 contains 15 residues.

The V call is TRBV20-1, the J call TRBJ1-5; no definite D call. CDR3 length: 10 amino acids. V lost 6 bases, J lost 7 bases, and 7 bases lay in between. The germline gives CDR1 DFQATT, CDR2 SNEGSKA (reference sequence). The CDR3 loop is CSAEGQPQHF. The CDR3, as DNA: TGCAGTGCCGAAGGGCAGCCCCAGCATTTT.

This CDR3 is CASSLEATATIYF. CDR3 DNA: TGTGCCAGCAGCTTAGAAGCGACAGCCACCATATATTTT. The chain combines TRBV11-2 with TRBJ1-3; TRBD1 might be the D (5 bases). V was shortened by 0 bases and J by 9 bases, with 9 bases between the two germline ends. Per the germline V gene, CDR1 is SGHAT and CDR2 is FQNNGV. CDR3 length equals 13 residues.

This clonotype was picked up a small number of times. The chain joins TRBV2 to TRBJ1-1; D not resolved. Germline-derived CDR1 and CDR2 are SNHLY and FYNNEI. The CDR3 consists of 12 residues. Between the trimmed V and J ends, which lost 3 bases and 4 bases, there was a span of 6 bases. CDR3 region: CASSDPATEAFF. The CDR3 bases are TGTGCCAGCAGTGACCCAGCCACTGAAGCTTTCTTT.

This chain uses TRBV16 with TRBJ1-2, with D perhaps TRBD1 (5 bases). The germline V and J ends were trimmed by 0 bases and 1 base, with 15 bases remaining between them. The germline CDR1 and CDR2 sequences are KGHSY and FQNENV. The CDR3 sequence is 17 residues long. This CDR3 is CASSQSVTGLVNYGYTF. CDR3 nucleotides: TGTGCCAGCAGCCAATCGGTCACGGGGCTCGTTAACTATGGCTACACCTTC. The full variable domain, completed using reference TRBV16 and TRBJ1-2, is GEEVAQTPKHLVRGEGQKAKLYCAPIKGHSYVFWYQQVLKNEFKFLISFQNENVFDETGMPKERFSAKCLPNSPCSLEIQATKLEDSAVYFCASSQSVTGLVNYGYTFGSGTRLTVV.

Remarks on this clonotype: A much larger clone lies a single base off, so this may be a read error. V gene TRBV20-1 combines with J gene TRBJ1-3, with TRBD1 matching over 9 bases. J gave up 6 bases and V 6 bases, and 9 bases lay outside the gene matches. The CDR3 runs 14 residues. Germline V CDR1 and CDR2: DFQATT, SNEGSKA (reference sequence). DNA for the CDR3: TGCAGTGCCACAGGGGGCGGCGATGCAAACACCATATATTTT. Translation gives CSATGGGDANTIYF.

This chain uses TRBV15 with TRBJ1-4; D is ambiguous. Matching the DNA end better, TRBJ2-3 makes the J call doubtful. Germline loops: CDR1 LNHNV, CDR2 YYDKDF (reference sequence). This CDR3 is 14 amino acids long. In nucleotides, the CDR3 is TGTGCCACCAGCAGTATCGAGTGGGCAGATACGCAGTATTTT. Protein sequence: CATSSIEWADTQYF.

This clonotype was picked up many times. J is TRBJ1-4 and V is TRBV7-2; D gene uncertain. CDR3 length: 13 residues. The ends were cut back, 2 bases at V and 5 bases at J, with 6 bases in the middle. From germline, CDR1 is SGHTA and CDR2 FQGNSA. CDR3 residues: CASSLQPNEKLFF. CDR3 sequence (DNA): TGTGCCAGCAGCTTACAGCCCAATGAAAAACTGTTTTTT.

This chain links TRBV7-2 with TRBJ1-1, with TRBD1 as a possible D gene (5 bases). Trimming pared 3 bases from V and 0 bases from J, leaving 17 bases between. The CDR3 covers 17 residues. From germline, CDR1 is SGHTA and CDR2 FQGNSA. CDR3 sequence: CASSLQPPGLVNTEAFF. The CDR3 DNA sequence: TGTGCCAGCAGCTTGCAACCCCCGGGACTGGTGAACACTGAAGCTTTCTTT.

This chain joins TRBV25-1 and TRBJ1-6; perhaps TRBD1 as D (5 bases). Germline assignment: CDR1 MGHDK and CDR2 SYGVNS. CDR3 length: 15 amino acids. V was clipped by 4 bases and J by 10 bases, with 17 bases between them. The CDR3 DNA sequence: TGTGCCAGCAGTGGTATATGGGGGATAGGGTCACCCCTCCACTTT. As protein: CASSGIWGIGSPLHF.

V is TRBV9 and J is TRBJ1-1; D is possibly TRBD1 (6 bases). This CDR3 is built from 14 residues. Trimming shortened V by 4 bases and J by 5 bases, and 15 bases separated the two germline ends. Looked up from germline, CDR1 is SGDLS and CDR2 is YYNGEE. CDR3 loop: CASSHLGGETEAFF. The CDR3 DNA sequence: TGTGCCAGCAGCCATCTGGGGGGCGAAACTGAAGCTTTCTTT.

As regards this clonotype: Possible read error: a much larger clone is one base away. CDR3 nucleotide sequence: TGTGTCAGCAAGACAGGGGGCTTGGGTCAGCCCCAGCATTTT. It specifies CVSKTGGLGQPQHF. The genes are TRBV2 and TRBJ1-5, with 10 bases aligning to TRBD1. Germline CDR1 and CDR2: SNHLY and FYNNEI. The length of the CDR3 is 14 residues.

The sample holds many counts of this clonotype. The chain links TRBV10-3 to TRBJ2-5; D ambiguous. CDR1 and CDR2 from the germline V gene are ENHRY and SYGVKD. The CDR3 contains 15 residues. V lost 4 bases to trimming and J lost 2 bases, with 14 bases between them. CDR3 DNA sequence: TGTGCCATCAGTGGCGCCCTAGTGGAGCAAGAGACCCAGTACTTC. Its protein is CAISGALVEQETQYF.

J is TRBJ2-7 and V is TRBV7-9; D ambiguous. The CDR3 loop spans 14 amino acids. Germline-derived CDR1 and CDR2 are SEHNR and FQNEAQ (reference sequence). Trimming cost V 1 base and J 4 bases, with 11 bases left between them. CDR3 sequence: CASSLGISSYEQYF. CDR3 nucleotides: TGTGCCAGCAGCTTAGGAATCTCAAGTTACGAGCAGTACTTC.

As regards this clonotype: A read error may explain this, as a much larger clone is one base away. This sequence joins TRBV7-9 and TRBJ1-5; D gene uncertain. The CDR3 consists of 14 residues. The germline V gene encodes CDR1 SEHNR and CDR2 FQNEAQ (reference sequence). V gave up 8 bases and J gave up 1 base, with 12 bases separating them. The CDR3 sequence: CASGSSGSNQPQHF. The DNA of the CDR3 is TGTGCCAGCGGCTCCTCGGGAAGCAATCAGCCCCAGCATTTT.

This clonotype was recorded many times. The CDR3 nucleotides are TGCAGCGTAGTCCGTGACTATGGCTACACCTTC. Encoded protein: CSVVRDYGYTF. The chain has TRBV29-1 and TRBJ1-2; D unresolved. This CDR3 contains 11 residues. Germline CDR1 reads SQVTM; CDR2 reads ANQGSEA. V dropped 6 bases and J dropped 3 bases, with 8 bases sitting between them. The entire variable domain, with the rest obtained from reference TRBV29-1 and TRBJ1-2, is as follows: SAVISQKPSRDICQRGTSLTIQCQVDSQVTMMFWYRQQPGQSLTLIATANQGSEATYESGFVIDKFPISRPNLTFSTLTVSNMSPEDSSIYLCSVVRDYGYTFGSGTRLTVV.

This clonotype was seen ten or more times. CDR3 loop: CSVGQGVNEQYF. DNA for the CDR3: TGCAGCGTTGGCCAGGGGGTCAACGAGCAGTACTTC. The chain links TRBV29-1 to TRBJ2-7, with TRBD1 identical over 7 bases. CDR3 length: 12 residues. The V gene end was trimmed by 4 bases and the J gene end by 5 bases; junction bases not matched to a gene: 5. Germline assignment: CDR1 SQVTM and CDR2 ANQGSEA.

This chain connects TRBV9 to TRBJ1-6; 7 nucleotides match TRBD1. V was clipped by 4 bases and J by 6 bases; unmatched bases: 7. The CDR3 sequence is 15 residues long. Germline V gives CDR1 SGDLS, CDR2 YYNGEE. CDR3 sequence (DNA): TGTGCCAGCAGCCATTGGGACAGCTTTAATTCACCCCTCCACTTT. Amino acids: CASSHWDSFNSPLHF.

The chain uses TRBV20-1 and TRBJ2-7; no reliable D call. Per germline, CDR1 DFQATT and CDR2 SNEGSKA (reference sequence). Trimming cost V 0 bases and J 1 base, with 4 bases left between them. The CDR3 has 12 amino acids. CDR3 loop: CSARELSYEQYF. The DNA of the CDR3 is TGCAGTGCTAGAGAACTTTCCTACGAGCAGTACTTC.

The table lists this clonotype with a few counts. The V and J genes are TRBV20-1 and TRBJ2-6; D is unclear. Per germline, CDR1 DFQATT and CDR2 SNEGSKA (reference sequence). This CDR3 region has 13 residues. Here the CDR3 reads CSPRESGANVLTF. In nucleotides, the CDR3 is TGCAGCCCGAGAGAATCTGGGGCCAACGTCCTGACTTTC.

V usage is TRBV20-1 and J usage is TRBJ2-7; 9 positions agree with TRBD1. This CDR3 has 14 amino acids. CDR1 DFQATT and CDR2 SNEGSKA come from the germline V gene (reference sequence). The junction had 7 bases not matched to a gene; V was cut back by 4 bases and J by 3 bases. The CDR3 coding sequence is TGCAGTGCTAACCGGCCGGGACAGGGCTACGAGCAGTACTTC. Translated, it gives CSANRPGQGYEQYF.

The sample holds a few counts of this clonotype. The V call is TRBV6-2 or TRBV6-3, the J call TRBJ1-5; unclear D gene. The CDR3 covers 13 residues. V was cut by 6 bases and J by 7 bases, with 13 bases left in between. Germline CDR1 reads MNHEY; CDR2 reads SVGEGT. The CDR3 region is CASSPGGLQPQHF. The CDR3 region has the DNA TGTGCCAGCAGCCCGGGTGGTCTCCAGCCCCAGCATTTT.